The rows below give T cell receptor beta chains drawn from one sample of a study of blood T cell repertoires in COVID-19. Profiling relied on immunoSEQ multiplex PCR, and the TCRdb table lists in-frame clones only, not all of them. The sample shows 80,000 to 100,000 clones, about 90% of them seen only once. Sequencing input: peripheral blood. The receptors originated from a woman in her forties or fifties with active or convalescent COVID-19. The CDR3 runs from the conserved cysteine through the conserved F or W. The order of the fields is J gene, V gene, CDR3 length, CDR3 protein.

>TRBJ1-1|TRBV3-1/TRBV3-2|11
CASSHGGEAFF
>TRBJ2-2|TRBV19|14
CAAGSGGRTGELFF
>TRBJ2-2|TRBV3-1/TRBV3-2|16
CASSSTRLTNTGELFF
>TRBJ2-7|TRBV5-6|14
CASQPGQGTYEQYF
>TRBJ1-5|TRBV10-2|14
CASSETPGNQPQHF
>TRBJ2-7|TRBV27|16
CASTLIGAGGTYEQYF
>TRBJ2-1|TRBV4-2|13
CASSQFPTNEQFF
>TRBJ2-3|TRBV11-3|17
CASSPGTSGGSTDTQYF
>TRBJ1-3|TRBV18|15
CASSRRGEAGNTTYF
>TRBJ1-6|TRBV3-1/TRBV3-2|17
CASSQGDPGLGNSPLHF
>TRBJ1-2|TRBV2|14
CASSEVDRAYGYTF
>TRBJ1-2|TRBV7-2|16
CASSLGRGVSLRGYTF
>TRBJ2-7|TRBV6-6|13
CASSGENSYEQYF
>TRBJ1-2|TRBV4-2|15
CASSQDGGMDYGYTF
>TRBJ1-2|TRBV6-5|15
CATTFGQIINYGYTF
>TRBJ1-2|TRBV5-1|14
CASSLPGGRDGYTF
>TRBJ2-3|TRBV25-1|15
CASSEWGQGSDTQYF
>TRBJ2-1|TRBV7-6|14
CASSPRTGDNEQFF
>TRBJ2-6|TRBV27|19
CASSSRRQALGSGANVLTF
>TRBJ2-2|TRBV10-3|13
CAINEDGTGELFF
>TRBJ2-5|TRBV9|14
CASSAWDSKETQYF
>TRBJ1-2|TRBV30|13
CAWIPQGNYGYTF
>TRBJ2-7|TRBV6-6|14
CASSYAGTGEEQYF
>TRBJ2-2|TRBV7-9|15
CASSLDRVNTGELFF
>TRBJ2-7|TRBV7-2|15
CASSLGLAGGNEQYF
>TRBJ1-5|TRBV12-3/TRBV12-4|13
CASSAGINQPQHF
>TRBJ1-2|TRBV12-3/TRBV12-4|12
CASVGLHYGYTF
>TRBJ2-7|TRBV5-8|11
CASSLRYEQYF
>TRBJ1-1|TRBV7-3|14
CASSSGQGNTEAFF
>TRBJ1-6|TRBV13|17
CASSLGWQGGQNSPLHF
>TRBJ1-2|TRBV18|15
CASSLLNVGGYGYTF